This T cell receptor beta chain came from a study of blood T cells in healthy people across ages. This clonotype was found many times. Combining a sample-barcoded 5' primer with a J-beta primer mix, a second PCR ran for 7 to 11 cycles. TCRdb redid the calling of the 5' RACE reads with MiXCR, one entry per CDR3 protein. The sample lists 800,000 to 950,000 distinct CDR3 sequences; about 28% were seen once. The trim removed 3 bases at V and 2 bases at J, leaving 3 bases unmatched. CDR3 size: 15 residues. This sample also appeared in a second study, on T cells of mothers and their children.

This clonotype was obtained from a middle-aged woman in good health. Specimen: blood. The genes are TRBV12-3 or TRBV12-4 and TRBJ2-3; 9 bases fit TRBD2. The chain's CDR3 is CASSFLAGVTDTQYF. The CDR3 region has the DNA TGTGCCAGCAGTTTTTTAGCGGGGGTCACAGATACGCAGTATTTT.